This T cell receptor (beta chain) comes out of a study of T cells in Graves' hyperthyroidism and ophthalmopathy. Overall study: Peripheral blood was acquired at first diagnosis, ahead of any therapy whatsoever.

This clonotype has a count of ten or more. Patients aged 18 to 65 had newly diagnosed hyperthyroidism that had lasted under 2 months. The PBMCs studied were ones that came from roughly 9.4 ml fresh peripheral blood. RNA transcripts provided the source from which TCR beta CDR3 regions were amplified. The HTBI set primed first-round TCR CDR3 RT-PCR. TCRdb analysed the multiplex PCR reads with MiXCR anew, one entry per CDR3 protein. This table holds hundreds of thousands of distinct CDR3 sequences, less than 30% found once. The CDR3 totals 15 residues. Germline CDR1 reads MNHEY; CDR2 reads SMNVEV (reference sequence). With 6 bases clipped from V and 3 bases from J, the junction kept 4 bases outside the gene matches.

Sequencing used blood. The source of this sequence is a man between 35 and 55 years old with Graves' hyperthyroidism that later progressed to Graves' ophthalmopathy. This chain uses TRBV27 with TRBJ2-4; 11 bases align to TRBD2. CDR3 in DNA: TGTGCCAGCAGAAGCCTAGCGGGGGGCAAAAACATTCAGTACTTC. Translated: CASRSLAGGKNIQYF.